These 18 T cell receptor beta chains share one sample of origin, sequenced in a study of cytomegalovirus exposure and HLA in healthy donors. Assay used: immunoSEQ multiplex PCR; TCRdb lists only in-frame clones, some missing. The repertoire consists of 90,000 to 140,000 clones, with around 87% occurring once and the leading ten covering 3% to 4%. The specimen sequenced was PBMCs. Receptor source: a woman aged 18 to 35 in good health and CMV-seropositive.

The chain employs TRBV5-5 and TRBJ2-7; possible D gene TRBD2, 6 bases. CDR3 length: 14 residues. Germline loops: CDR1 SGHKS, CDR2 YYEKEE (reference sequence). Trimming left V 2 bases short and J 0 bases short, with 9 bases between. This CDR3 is CASSFGGSSYEQYF. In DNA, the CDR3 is TGTGCCAGCAGCTTTGGGGGGAGCTCCTACGAGCAGTACTTC.

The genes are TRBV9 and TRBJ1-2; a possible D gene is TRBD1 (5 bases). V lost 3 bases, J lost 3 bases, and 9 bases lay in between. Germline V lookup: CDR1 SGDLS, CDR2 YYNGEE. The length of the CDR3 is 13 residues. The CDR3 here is CASSAGVDYGYTF. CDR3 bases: TGTGCCAGCAGCGCGGGGGTGGACTATGGCTACACCTTC.

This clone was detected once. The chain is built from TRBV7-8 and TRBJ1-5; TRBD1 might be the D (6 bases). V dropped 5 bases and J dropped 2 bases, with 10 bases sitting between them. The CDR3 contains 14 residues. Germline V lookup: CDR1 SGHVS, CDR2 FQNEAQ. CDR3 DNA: TGTGCCAGCAGCCCAGGGGTAGGCAATCAGCCCCAGCATTTT. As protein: CASSPGVGNQPQHF.

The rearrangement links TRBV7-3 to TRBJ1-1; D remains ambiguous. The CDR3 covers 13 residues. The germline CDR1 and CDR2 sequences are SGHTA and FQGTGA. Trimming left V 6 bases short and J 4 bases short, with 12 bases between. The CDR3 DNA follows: TGTGCCAGCAGTACTTTGGGAGGCACTGAAGCTTTCTTT. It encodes CASSTLGGTEAFF. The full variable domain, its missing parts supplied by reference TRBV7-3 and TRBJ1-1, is GAGVSQTPSNKVTEKGKYVELRCDPISGHTALYWYRQSLGQGPEFLIYFQGTGAADDSGLPNDRFFAVRPEGSVSTLKIQRTERGDSAVYLCASSTLGGTEAFFGQGTRLTVV.

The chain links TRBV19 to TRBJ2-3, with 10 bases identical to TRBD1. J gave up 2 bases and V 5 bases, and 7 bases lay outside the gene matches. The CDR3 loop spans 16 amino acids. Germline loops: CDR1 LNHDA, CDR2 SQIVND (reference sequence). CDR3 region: CASSPTGTGATDTQYF. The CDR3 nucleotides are TGTGCCAGTAGTCCTACCGGGACAGGGGCCACAGATACGCAGTATTTT.

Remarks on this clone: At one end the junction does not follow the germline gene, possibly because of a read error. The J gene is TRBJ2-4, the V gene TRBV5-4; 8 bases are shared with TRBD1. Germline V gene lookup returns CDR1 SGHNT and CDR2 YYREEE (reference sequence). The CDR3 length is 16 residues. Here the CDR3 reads CASSSGGEVATNIQYF. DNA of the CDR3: TGTGCCAGCAGCTCAGGGGGCGAGGTGGCCACAAACATTCAGTACTTC.

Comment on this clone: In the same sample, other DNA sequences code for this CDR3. The CDR3 spells CASSDSTSGYNEQFF. The CDR3 DNA follows: TGTGCCAGCAGTGACTCGACTAGCGGGTACAATGAGCAGTTCTTC. The chain combines TRBV6-4 with TRBJ2-1; 10 bases align to TRBD2. Germline CDR1 reads MRHNA; CDR2 reads SNTAGT. V lost 0 bases and J lost 4; bases outside the gene matches: 0. The CDR3 extends over 15 amino acids.

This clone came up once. The CDR3 DNA is TGTGCCAGCAGCGACGGAGCGGGGGGCGGGACAGATACGCAGTATTTT. Translated, it gives CASSDGAGGGTDTQYF. This sequence joins TRBV9 and TRBJ2-3; 9 bases are a match to TRBD2. Trimming took 3 bases from V and 3 from J; bases not matched to a gene: 8. CDR1 and CDR2 from the germline V gene are SGDLS and YYNGEE. The CDR3 loop spans 16 amino acids.

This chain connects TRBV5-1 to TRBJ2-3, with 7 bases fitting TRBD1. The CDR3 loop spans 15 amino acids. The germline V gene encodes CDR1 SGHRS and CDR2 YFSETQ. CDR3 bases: TGCGCGTCAAAGGGGGCCTCCCTAGGAACAGATACGCAGTATTTT. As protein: CASKGASLGTDTQYF. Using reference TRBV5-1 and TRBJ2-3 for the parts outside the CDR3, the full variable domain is KAGVTQTPRYLIKTRGQQVTLSCSPISGHRSVSWYQQTPGQGLQFLFEYFSETQRNKGNFPGRFSGRQFSNSRSEMNVSTLELGDSALYLCASKGASLGTDTQYFGPGTRLTVL.

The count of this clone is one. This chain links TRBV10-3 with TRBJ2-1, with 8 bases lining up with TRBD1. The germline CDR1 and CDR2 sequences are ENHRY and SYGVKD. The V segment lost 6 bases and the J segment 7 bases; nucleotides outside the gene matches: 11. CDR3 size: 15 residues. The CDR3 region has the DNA TGTGCCATCAGCCTCGACAGGGGCGAGGGGAATGAGCAGTTCTTC. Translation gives CAISLDRGEGNEQFF.

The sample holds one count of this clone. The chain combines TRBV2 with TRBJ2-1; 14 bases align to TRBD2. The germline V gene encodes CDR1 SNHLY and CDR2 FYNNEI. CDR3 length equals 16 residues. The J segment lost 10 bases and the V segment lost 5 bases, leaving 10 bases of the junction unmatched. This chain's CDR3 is CASSLLTSGRAQEQFF. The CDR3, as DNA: TGTGCCAGCAGTTTGCTGACTAGCGGGAGGGCTCAGGAGCAGTTCTTC.

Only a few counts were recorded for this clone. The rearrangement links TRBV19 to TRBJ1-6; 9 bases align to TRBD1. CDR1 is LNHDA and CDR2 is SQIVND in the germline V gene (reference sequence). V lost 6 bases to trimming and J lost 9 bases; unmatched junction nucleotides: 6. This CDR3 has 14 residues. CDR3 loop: CASRGQGGVSPLHF. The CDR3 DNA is TGTGCCAGTAGGGGACAGGGAGGAGTTTCACCCCTCCACTTT.

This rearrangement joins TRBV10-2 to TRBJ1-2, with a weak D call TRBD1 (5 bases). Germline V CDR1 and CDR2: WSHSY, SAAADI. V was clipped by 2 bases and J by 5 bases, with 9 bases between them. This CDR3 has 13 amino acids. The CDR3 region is CASSEDGGYGYTF. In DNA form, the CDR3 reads TGCGCCAGCAGTGAGGACGGGGGGTATGGCTACACCTTC.

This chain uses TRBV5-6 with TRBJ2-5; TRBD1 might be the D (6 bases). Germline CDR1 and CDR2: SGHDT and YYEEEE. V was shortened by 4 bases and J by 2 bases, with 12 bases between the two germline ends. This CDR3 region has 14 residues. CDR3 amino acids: CASSLGTTQETQYF. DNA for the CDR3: TGTGCCAGCAGCCTTGGGACAACACAAGAGACCCAGTACTTC.

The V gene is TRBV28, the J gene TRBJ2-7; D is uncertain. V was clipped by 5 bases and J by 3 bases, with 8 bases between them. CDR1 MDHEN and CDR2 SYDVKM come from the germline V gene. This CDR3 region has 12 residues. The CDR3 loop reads CASSIINYEQYF. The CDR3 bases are TGTGCCAGCAGTATAATAAACTACGAGCAGTACTTC.

CDR3 DNA sequence: TGTGCCAGCAGCATAACAGGACAGACCTATGGCTACACCTTC. It yields the protein CASSITGQTYGYTF. The chain carries TRBV28 and TRBJ1-2; weak D call: TRBD1 (6 bases). With 6 bases removed from V and 4 bases from J, the gap between germline ends came to 15 bases. Germline CDR1 and CDR2: MDHEN and SYDVKM. This CDR3 has 14 residues.

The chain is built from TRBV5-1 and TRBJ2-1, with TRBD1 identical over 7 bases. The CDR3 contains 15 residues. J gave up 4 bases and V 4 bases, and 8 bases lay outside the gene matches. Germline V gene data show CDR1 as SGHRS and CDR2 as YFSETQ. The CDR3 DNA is TGCGCCAGCAGCCGTGGGGGACAGATATACAATGAGCAGTTCTTC. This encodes CASSRGGQIYNEQFF.

The CDR3 DNA is TGTGCCTGGACCTCATCAAGGACTAGCGGGAGGCCTAGCACAGATACGCAGTATTTT. Translating it yields CAWTSSRTSGRPSTDTQYF. V is TRBV30 and J is TRBJ2-3; 14 bases agree with TRBD2. The germline CDR1 and CDR2 sequences are GTSNPN and SVGIG (reference sequence). V gave up 4 bases and J gave up 0 bases; unmatched junction bases: 12. This CDR3 region has 19 residues. Based on the CDR3 plus reference TRBV30 and TRBJ2-3, the full variable domain is SQTIHQWPATLVQPVGSPLSLECTVEGTSNPNLYWYRQAAGRGLQLLFYSVGIGQISSEVPQNLSASRPQDRQFILSSKKLLLSDSGFYLCAWTSSRTSGRPSTDTQYFGPGTRLTVL.